The 3 T cell receptor beta chains given below trace back to one sample, sequenced in a study of cytomegalovirus exposure and HLA in healthy donors (dated by TCRdb to 2016 to 2017). Receptor amplification or capture employed the immunoSEQ multiplex PCR assay. For the multiplex PCR, a mixture combining 60 forward primers for TCR Vbeta segments and 13 reverse primers for TCR Jbeta segments was used. Imported from immuneACCESS, the table was reduced by TCRdb to in-frame sequences with V and J called. These copies leave out some clones; in studies compared against another copy, an unresolved V gene accounts for under half, and the cause of the remainder is not known. A total of 90,000 or so clones appear in this sample, less than 80% of them only once. Over 3% of the sample rests with the top ten. The sample comprised PBMCs. The receptors come from a woman aged 40 to 50 in good health and CMV-seronegative.

J is TRBJ1-6 and V is TRBV9, with unresolved D. Germline CDR1 is SGDLS and CDR2 is YYNGEE. CDR3 length: 14 amino acids. V lost 0 bases, J lost 6 bases, and 7 bases lay in between. The CDR3 reads CASSVAQANSPLHF. DNA for the CDR3: TGTGCCAGCAGCGTAGCCCAGGCTAATTCACCCCTCCACTTT.

J is TRBJ2-3 and V is TRBV28; 8 nucleotides match TRBD1. Germline V CDR1 and CDR2: MDHEN, SYDVKM. V shed 6 bases and J 1 base; nucleotides not matched to a gene: 3. The CDR3 has 14 amino acids. CDR3 protein: CASRLDRGTDTQYF. DNA for the CDR3: TGTGCCAGCAGGTTGGACAGGGGCACAGATACGCAGTATTTT.

This clone was recorded only once. The V call is TRBV9, the J call TRBJ2-7, with 11 bases fitting TRBD2. Germline V gene data show CDR1 as SGDLS and CDR2 as YYNGEE. Trimming removed 3 bases from V and 4 bases from J; junction bases left unmatched: 6. The CDR3 has 15 residues. The CDR3 reads CASSASSGRSYEQYF. CDR3 nucleotide sequence: TGTGCCAGCAGCGCCTCTAGCGGGAGGTCATACGAGCAGTACTTC.